This TCR beta chain derives from a study of blood T cell repertoires in COVID-19. Study-wide background: Acute and convalescent COVID-19 samples came from the United States, Italy and Spain. The analysed material was cDNA or gDNA that came from T cells, B-cell-depleted T cells, or PBMCs.

The authors' processing: Estimation of nucleated cell counts relied on the amplification of reference gene primers. Produced via immunoSEQ multiplex PCR; TCRdb's table is partial and in-frame only. Clone size and V and J calls were adopted from that table, with D and trimming inferred from the DNA. The data show about 59,000 clones, with 70% to 85% seen just once and around 12% held by the top ten. Trimming took 5 bases from V and 0 from J, leaving 10 bases between them. Germline V lookup: CDR1 SNHLY, CDR2 FYNNEI. The CDR3 totals 15 residues. The chain uses TRBV2 and TRBJ2-2; a possible D gene is TRBD2 (6 bases). Sequencing was performed on peripheral blood. This TCR came from a man older than 75 with acute or convalescent COVID-19. CDR3 nucleotide sequence: TGTGCCAGCAGTAGCGGGTACGCGAACACCGGGGAGCTGTTTTTT. Translating gives CASSSGYANTGELFF.